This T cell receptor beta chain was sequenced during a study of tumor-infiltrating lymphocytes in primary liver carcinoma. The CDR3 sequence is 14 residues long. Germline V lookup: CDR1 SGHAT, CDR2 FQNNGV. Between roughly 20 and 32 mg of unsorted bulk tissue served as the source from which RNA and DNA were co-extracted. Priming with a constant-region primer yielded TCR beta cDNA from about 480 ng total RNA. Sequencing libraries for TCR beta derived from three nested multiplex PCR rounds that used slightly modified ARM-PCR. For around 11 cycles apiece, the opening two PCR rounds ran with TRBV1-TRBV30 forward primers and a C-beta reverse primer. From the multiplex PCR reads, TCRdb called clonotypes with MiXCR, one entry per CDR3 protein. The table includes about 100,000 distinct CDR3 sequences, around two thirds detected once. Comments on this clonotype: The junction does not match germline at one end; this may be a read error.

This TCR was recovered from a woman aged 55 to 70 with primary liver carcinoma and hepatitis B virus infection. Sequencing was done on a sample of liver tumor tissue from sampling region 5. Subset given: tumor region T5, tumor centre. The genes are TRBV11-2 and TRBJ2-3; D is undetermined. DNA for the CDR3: TGTGCCATCAGCTTAGCAGTCCGCACAGATACGCAGTATTTT. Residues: CAISLAVRTDTQYF.